This T cell receptor (beta chain) was observed in a study of siplizumab effects on memory and regulatory T cells. Regarding the study as a whole: A naive or memory phenotype could not be assigned to roughly 80-96% of the proliferating CD4+ or CD8+ clones.

Clones were sequenced by immunoSEQ multiplex PCR, and TCRdb holds only the in-frame ones, with some missing. This table has around 97,000 clones, 85% to 95% appearing once. Notes on this clone: Its cognate antigen is unknown. This CDR3 is also generated by other DNA sequences in the sample.

Germline CDR1 and CDR2: LNHDA and SQIVND (reference sequence). V was clipped by 4 bases and J by 7 bases, with 10 bases between them. The CDR3 is 12 residues long. This TCR derives from a human donor in good health. Sequenced material: non-Treg CD4+ T cells sorted from blood. The chain joins TRBV19 to TRBJ1-1; D possibly corresponds to TRBD1 (6 bases). The DNA of the CDR3 is TGTGCCAGTAGTACAGGGGTGGGTGAAGCTTTCTTT. Translation: CASSTGVGEAFF.